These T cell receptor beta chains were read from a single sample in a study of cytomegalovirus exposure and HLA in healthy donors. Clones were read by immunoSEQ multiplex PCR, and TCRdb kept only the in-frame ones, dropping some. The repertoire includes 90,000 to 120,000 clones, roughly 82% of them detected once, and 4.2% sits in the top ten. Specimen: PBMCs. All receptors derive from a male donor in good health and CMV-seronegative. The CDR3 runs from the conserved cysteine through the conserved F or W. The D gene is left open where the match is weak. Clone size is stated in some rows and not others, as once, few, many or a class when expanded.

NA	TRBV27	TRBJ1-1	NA	TGTGCCAGCAGTTCCCCCTCCGGGACATCATTAGTCGGCACTGAAGCTTTCTTT	CASSSPSGTSLVGTEAFF
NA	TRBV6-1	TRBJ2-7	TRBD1	TGTGCCAGGGACAGGGAGACCTACGAGCAGTACTTC	CARDRETYEQYF
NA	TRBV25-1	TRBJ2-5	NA	TGTGCCAGCAGTGAATCGTATGGCAGGGGCCAAGAGACCCAGTACTTC	CASSESYGRGQETQYF
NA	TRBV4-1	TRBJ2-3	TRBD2	TGCGCCAGCAGACGGACTAGCGGGTTCACAGATACGCAGTATTTT	CASRRTSGFTDTQYF
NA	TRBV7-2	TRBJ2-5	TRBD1	TGTGCCAGCAGCTTGACAGGGGGCGGGGGGGAGACCCAGTACTTC	CASSLTGGGGETQYF
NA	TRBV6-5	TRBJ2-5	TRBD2	TGTGCCAGCAGTTCTTTAGCGGGAGGCGGAGAGACCCAGTACTTC	CASSSLAGGGETQYF
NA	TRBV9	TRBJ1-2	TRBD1	TGTGCCAGCAGCACCGGACAGGGTCTATGGGGCTACACCTTC	CASSTGQGLWGYTF
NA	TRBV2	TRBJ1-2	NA	TGTGCCAGCAGTGACTCGGGGAATGGCTACACCTTC	CASSDSGNGYTF
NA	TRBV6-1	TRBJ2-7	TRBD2	TGTGCCAGCAGTGTGACTAGCGGACCTTACGAGCAGTACTTC	CASSVTSGPYEQYF
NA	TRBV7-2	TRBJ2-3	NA	TGTGCCAGCAGCCTAACGGCAGATACGCAGTATTTT	CASSLTADTQYF
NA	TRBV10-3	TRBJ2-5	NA	TGTGCCATCAGTGAGGATTCAGGGTCAAGTCAAGAGACCCAGTACTTC	CAISEDSGSSQETQYF
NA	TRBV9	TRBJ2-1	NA	TGTGCCAGCAGCGTAGATCAGCGGGCCTACAATGAGCAGTTCTTC	CASSVDQRAYNEQFF
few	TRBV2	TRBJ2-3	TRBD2	TGTGCCAGCAGCTTAGCGGGCCGCCAGAAAGATACGCAGTATTTT	CASSLAGRQKDTQYF
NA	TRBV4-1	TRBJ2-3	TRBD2	TGCGCCAGCAGCCGACAAATAGTGGGACTAGGCGAAAGGCGGGATACGCAGTATTTT	CASSRQIVGLGERRDTQYF
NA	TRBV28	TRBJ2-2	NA	TGTGCCAGCAGTCTAGGGCCTGAGGGACTGTTTTTT	CASSLGPEGLFF
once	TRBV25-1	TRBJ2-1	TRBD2	TGTGCCAGCAGTGAATCAGTACTAGCGGGAGTTTTCAATGAGCAGTTCTTC	CASSESVLAGVFNEQFF
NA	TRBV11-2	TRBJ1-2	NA	TGTGCCAGCAGCTTAATGGAGGTTGGAGATGGCTACACCTTC	CASSLMEVGDGYTF
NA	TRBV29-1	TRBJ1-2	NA	TGCAGCGTTGAAGATAGTGACAGGATCTATGGCTACACCTTC	CSVEDSDRIYGYTF
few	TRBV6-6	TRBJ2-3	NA	TGTGCCAGCAGTCAGGGCGCAGATACGCAGTATTTT	CASSQGADTQYF
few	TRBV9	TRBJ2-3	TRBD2	TGTGCCAGCAGCGTAGTTGGTGGGAGGGGAGAGAGAGGAAATACGCAGTATTTT	CASSVVGGRGERGNTQYF
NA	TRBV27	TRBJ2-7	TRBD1	TGTGCCAGCAGTTCACCGGACAGGGGTTCCTACGAGCAGTACTTC	CASSSPDRGSYEQYF
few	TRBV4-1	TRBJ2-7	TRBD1	TGCGCCAGCAGCCAAGAGAGACAGGGCTTCTACTACGAGCAGTACTTC	CASSQERQGFYYEQYF
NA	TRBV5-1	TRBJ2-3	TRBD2	TGCGCCAGCAGCTTGGCCCTGGGGGAGGGCTCGACAGATACGCAGTATTTT	CASSLALGEGSTDTQYF
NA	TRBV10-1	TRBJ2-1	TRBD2	TGCGCCAGCACCTCCGGGACTATGGCTGGCAATGAGCAGTTCTTC	CASTSGTMAGNEQFF
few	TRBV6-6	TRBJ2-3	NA	TGTGCCAGCAGTTACTACGAAGCCACTAGCACAGATACGCAGTATTTT	CASSYYEATSTDTQYF
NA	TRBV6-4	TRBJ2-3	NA	TGTGCCAGCAGCCCTTACGGGGATACGCAGTATTTT	CASSPYGDTQYF
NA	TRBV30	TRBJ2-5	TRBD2	TGTGCCTGGAGTCTCAAAGCTAGCGGGGTTACGGGGGAGACCCAGTACTTC	CAWSLKASGVTGETQYF
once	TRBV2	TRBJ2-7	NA	TGTGCCAGCATCGTAACTAGAGCCGAGCAGTACTTC	CASIVTRAEQYF
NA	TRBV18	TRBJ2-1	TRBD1	TGTGCCAGCTCACCACAGGGGGCTTTAAACAATGAGCAGTTCTTC	CASSPQGALNNEQFF
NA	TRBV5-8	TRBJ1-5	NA	TGTGCCAGCAGCTTGGGCTCTGGGGGGGATCAGCCCCAGCATTTT	CASSLGSGGDQPQHF
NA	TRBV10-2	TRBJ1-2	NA	TGCGCCAGCAGTGAGTGGAGGGGTGATGGCTACACCTTC	CASSEWRGDGYTF
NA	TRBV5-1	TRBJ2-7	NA	TGCGCCAGCAGTCGCGGGGGCGGCTACGAGCAGTACTTC	CASSRGGGYEQYF
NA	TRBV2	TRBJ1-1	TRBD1	TGTGCCAGCAGGACAGGGGAAGCTTTCTTT	CASRTGEAFF
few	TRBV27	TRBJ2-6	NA	TGTGCCAGCAGTCCCAAGACAGAGGTGGGGGCCAACGTCCTGACTTTC	CASSPKTEVGANVLTF
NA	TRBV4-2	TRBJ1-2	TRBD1	TGTGCCAGCAGCTCGGACAGGGCGAGCGGCTACACCTTC	CASSSDRASGYTF
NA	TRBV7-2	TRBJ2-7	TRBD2	TGTGCCAGCAGCTTAGTGGCTAGCGGGAGGAGGTCCGAGCAGTACTTC	CASSLVASGRRSEQYF
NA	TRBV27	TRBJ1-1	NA	TGTGCCAGCAGTTTATCGGTTGGGGCCGGAAACACTGAAGCTTTCTTT	CASSLSVGAGNTEAFF
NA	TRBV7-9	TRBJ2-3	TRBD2	TGTGCCAGCAGTCATACTAGCGGGATTAGCACAGATACGCAGTATTTT	CASSHTSGISTDTQYF
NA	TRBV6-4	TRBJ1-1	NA	TGTGCCAGCAGTCAAAAACCTATATCGGGCACTGAAGCTTTCTTT	CASSQKPISGTEAFF
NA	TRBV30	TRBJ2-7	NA	TGTGCCTGGAGTGTGAGGGAAAACGAGCAGTACTTC	CAWSVRENEQYF
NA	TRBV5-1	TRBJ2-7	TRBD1	TGCGCCAGCAGCTTGGTGACAGGGGGCTATTACGAGCAGTACTTC	CASSLVTGGYYEQYF
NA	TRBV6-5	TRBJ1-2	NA	TGTGCCAGCAGTACCTCGGGCAGCGGTATCTATGGCTACACCTTC	CASSTSGSGIYGYTF
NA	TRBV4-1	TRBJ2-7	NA	TGCGCCAGCAGCCATCCAGGGGAAGGACTCTACGAGCAGTACTTC	CASSHPGEGLYEQYF
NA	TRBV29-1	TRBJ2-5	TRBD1	TGCAGCGCTCTGAGCCTTAGGTCAGGGGGCTTTTTAGAGACCCAGTACTTC	CSALSLRSGGFLETQYF
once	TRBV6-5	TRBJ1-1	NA	TGTGCCAGCAGTTACTCGGGGAACAGGCTAAACACTGAAGCTTTCTTT	CASSYSGNRLNTEAFF
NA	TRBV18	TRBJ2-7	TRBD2	TGTGCCAGCTCACCACCGGGACTAGCGGACTACGAGCAGTACTTC	CASSPPGLADYEQYF